The clone carrying this T cell receptor (beta chain) was picked up many times. Its specificity is unknown. The CDR3 runs to 15 residues. The ends lost 6 bases at V and 0 bases at J; junction bases unmatched: 7. Germline lookup yields CDR1 SQVTM and CDR2 ANQGSEA. These data originate in a study of read filtering for tumor transcriptome and immune sequencing. Points from the study as a whole: Compared with RNA-seq, IR-seq gave much higher clonotype depth and reliability. Without single-read clonotypes, shared clonotype proportions correlated more between IR-seq and RNA-seq.

Molecular barcoded adaptors covering alpha/delta and beta/gamma chains were used on 400 ng RNA. Each CDR3 protein is one row after TCRdb ran MiXCR on the reads. The sample carries fewer than 100,000 distinct CDR3 sequences, approximately 13% recorded once. The chain is built from TRBV29-1 and TRBJ2-1; 8 bases line up with TRBD2. The TCR was taken from a donor at least 40 years old with multiple myeloma. Sequenced sample: a population of CD138-negative cells sorted from bone marrow. The CDR3 DNA is TGCAGCGTAGAGCGGGAGAGGCGCTCCTACAATGAGCAGTTCTTC. Encoded protein: CSVERERRSYNEQFF.